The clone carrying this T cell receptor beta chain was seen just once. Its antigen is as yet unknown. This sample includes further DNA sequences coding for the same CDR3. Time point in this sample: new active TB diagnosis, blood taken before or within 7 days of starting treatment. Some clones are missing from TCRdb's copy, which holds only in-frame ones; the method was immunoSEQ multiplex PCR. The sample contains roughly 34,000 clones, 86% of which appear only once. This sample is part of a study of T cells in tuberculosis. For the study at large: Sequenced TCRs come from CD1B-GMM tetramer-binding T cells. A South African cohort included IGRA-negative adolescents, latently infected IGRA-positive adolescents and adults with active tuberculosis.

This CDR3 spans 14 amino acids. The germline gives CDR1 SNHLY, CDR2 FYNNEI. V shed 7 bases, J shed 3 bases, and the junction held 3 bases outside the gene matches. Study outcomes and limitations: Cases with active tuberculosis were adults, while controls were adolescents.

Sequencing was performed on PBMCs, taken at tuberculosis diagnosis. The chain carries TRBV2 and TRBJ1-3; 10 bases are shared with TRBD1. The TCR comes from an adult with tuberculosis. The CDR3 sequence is CASKDRGRGNTIYF. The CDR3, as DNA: TGTGCCAGCAAAGACAGGGGGCGTGGAAACACCATATATTTT.